Described below is a single T cell receptor (beta chain) sequence and its context. The DNA is left out, because the CDR3 cannot be placed on it with certainty; the CDR3 is given as TCRdb lists it. Original processing methods: Researchers report that nucleated cell counts were estimated from reference gene primer amplification. Sequencing used immunoSEQ multiplex PCR; TCRdb keeps in-frame clones, though not all of them. The V and J calls and the clone size are those of that table, but D and trimming were determined from the DNA. Among 250,000 to 400,000 clones listed, 90% were seen once. The sample comes from a study of blood T cell repertoires in COVID-19. Overall study context: There were acute and convalescent COVID-19 samples, and they came from the United States, Italy and Spain. The analysed material was cDNA or gDNA that came from T cells, B-cell-depleted T cells, or PBMCs.

Sequencing input: peripheral blood. This receptor was identified in a woman under 40 with COVID-19, enrolled during active disease.

The CDR3 loop is CASILGQGMTDTQYF. This chain uses TRBV2 with TRBJ2-3; TRBD1, as called in the table, went unchecked against the DNA. The CDR3 sequence runs 15 residues, both termini included. In germline, CDR1 is SNHLY, CDR2 FYNNEI.